The entry below describes one TCR beta chain. It lacks a known antigen. Qualities for individual bases were not recorded, and no much larger clone is one base off. Inclusive of the bounding cysteine and phenylalanine, the CDR3 is 18 residues long. The kept DNA is CDR3 alone, 54 bases in frame from the first base. The germline V and J ends show losses of 0 bases and 1 base respectively, and no gene match explains 11 bases of the junction. CDR1 SGHRS and CDR2 YFSETQ are derived from the germline V gene. In total, approximately 690 healthy bone marrow donors made up the cohort. Cohort members were all nominally healthy when sampled, although unrecorded immune exposures were likely present. The donor was CMV seropositive and was included in the group of 290 or so seropositive cohort members. Each donor provided a peripheral blood sample, and peripheral blood mononuclear cells were used for TCR beta sequencing. The Qiagen DNeasy Blood Extraction Kit was used to extract genomic DNA from the blood cell samples.

This specimen belongs to a study of cytomegalovirus exposure and HLA in healthy donors (dated by TCRdb to 2017 to 2019). For context, the study as a whole: According to an earlier analysis of around 600 of the donors, about 180 million T cells yielded 117 million unique TCR beta sequences and more than 250 Gb of sequence data. An early release covering roughly 640 HLA-typed donors comprised 250 to 350 gigabases of sequencing data and approximately 80 million unique TCR sequences. Of the approximately 400 genotyped donors, about 84% fell in the genetic ancestry cluster associated with self-reported Caucasian donors. The study aimed to test whether signatures of past pathogen exposure could be identified by cataloging public T cell receptors. The study used immunosequencing to profile the T cell repertoires of 666 subjects and linked those repertoires to cytomegalovirus serostatus. Besides the first cohort of more than 650 subjects, a separate validation cohort made up of roughly 120 different subjects was used. To predict cytomegalovirus infection status, the study combined high-throughput TCR immunosequencing, statistical association of individual TCRs with disease status, and machine learning. To study patterns of TCR occurrence, a later analysis re-analyzed previously published TCR beta repertoires from 666 donors and added high-resolution HLA genotyping. Rather than using new phenotypic data, the later analysis identified candidate immune exposures from TCR beta sequences and from how often those sequences occurred across donors. In an earlier analysis of 587 of the donors, high-throughput TCR beta sequencing was used to judge whether each TCR beta V gene segment behaved as functional or pseudogenic. Alongside the repertoire data, information on donor age, sex, ethnicity and CMV serostatus was compiled. A later genetic analysis used genome-wide SNP genotypes for 398 of the 666 donors, treating that subset as a discovery cohort. Every discovery cohort repertoire had been produced on one sequencing platform. Class I and class II HLA loci were covered by the typing at four-digit resolution. Typing coverage varied by locus: about 620-640 donors for A, B, C, DRB1 and DQB1; roughly 510 for DQA1; approximately 610 for DPA1; approximately 450 for DPB1. Roughly 5 DR-DQ haplotypes were handled as single units for association and clustering, since linkage in the cohort was strong. Across 398 genotyped donors of the cohort, an average of roughly 250,000 unique TCR beta nucleotide sequences per donor were sequenced, and roughly 20% of those sequences were non-productive.

The method behind the library was the immunoSEQ multiplex PCR assay. For the multiplex PCR, a mixture combining 60 forward primers for TCR Vbeta segments and 13 reverse primers for TCR Jbeta segments was used. The CDR3 region of rearranged TCR beta genes was amplified from genomic DNA with a multiplex PCR assay. The amplified TCR beta libraries were sequenced on the Illumina HiSeq System as 87-base-pair reads. Under the source paper's analysis protocol: In a later analysis, approximately 74 million unique TCR beta chains were counted across the 500 to 700 repertoires, and approximately 11 million of these chains were shared by at least two donors. A nearest-neighbor algorithm error-corrected the raw reads and collapsed the reads into unique sequences, merging closely related sequences to remove PCR and sequencing errors. To assign V, D and J gene segments, CDR3 sequences were aligned to IMGT reference sequences. For a sequence to be retained, a match of at least six nucleotides was required to both a V gene segment and a J gene segment. Rearrangements were called productive when the CDR3 lacked stop codons and stayed in frame with V and J; all others were non-productive. Following IMGT convention, CDR3 was defined as the stretch from the second conserved V-encoded cysteine to the conserved J-encoded phenylalanine. In an earlier analysis of roughly 610 of the donors, sequences lacking an unambiguous match to a single V gene segment were excluded. In an earlier analysis of 500 to 750 of the donors, V segments were called functional above 56.7% productive rearrangements and were called segregating when the between-donor standard deviation exceeded 5%. To diagnose cytomegalovirus status from the catalog of TCR beta chain sequences, a statistical classification framework was built. In a later analysis, TCR nucleotide sequences were compared against IMGT/GENE-DB human TR gene sequences so that V and J genes could be assigned. In a later analysis, CDR3 sequences and most-parsimonious VDJ recombination scenarios were assigned using the TCRdist pipeline. In a later analysis, every TCR beta chain was defined by the combination of its CDR3 amino acid sequence and its V-gene family, and reads without a unique V-gene family were dropped. A later analysis removed 450 to 600 highly shared, low-generation-probability nucleotide sequences to deal with suspected cross-contamination and a sequencing artifact. In a later analysis, a clonal expansion index for each public chain was calculated from normalized within-repertoire ranks of inferred template counts. A later analysis computed generation probabilities with a VDJ recombination model fitted to out-of-frame rearrangements, and checked the results against IGoR. In a later analysis, TCR-TCR, TCR-HLA and TCR-CMV co-occurrence was scored with hypergeometric tests, and a repertoire-size bias correction was applied to TCR pairs. To estimate false discovery rates, a later analysis permuted the HLA or CMV assignments 20 times. In a later analysis, co-occurring TCRs were grouped with DBSCAN, and TCRdist sequence similarity was added when clustering was performed within HLA-allele-positive subsets. Repertoires with fewer than 30,000 or more than 120,000 public chains, plus five repertoires with anomalous nucleotide sharing, were excluded from co-occurrence clustering. TCRdb retrieved this table from immuneACCESS and kept in-frame rearrangements only. Not all clones are present; in checked studies, unresolved V genes account for under half, and no reason is known for the remainder. For V, J and clone size, that table is used; D and trimming come from the DNA. The sample table shows roughly 120,000 clones, and 80% are seen once. Clones ranked in the top ten supply 2.5% to 3.5% of the sample.

The investigation overall reported the following: In an earlier analysis of some 540 of the donors, most TCR beta V segments appeared in productive rearrangements about 87% or about 30% of the time, broadly matching IMGT annotations. Some IMGT-functional V segments, including TRBV6-2 and TRBV6-3, could not be told apart with the 87-base-pair reads, so those segments were excluded. In this cohort, only TCR beta chains were sequenced, and detectable features were limited by the absence of alpha or paired-chain data. Across donors, most TCR sequences were observed very rarely, whereas some public TCRs were present in many individuals. In a later genetic analysis, a missense DCLRE1C variant was associated with V-gene and J-gene trimming of TCR beta chains, and the association was replicated in an independent cohort. A further reported finding was that TCR beta sequences accurately predicted the HLA-A and HLA-B alleles for most subjects in the first cohort. It was suggested by the authors that the approach could potentially be generalized to other disease states and immunological phenotypes. In vitro tests confirmed that three of the cytomegalovirus-associated TCR beta chains recognize cytomegalovirus antigens. Because HLA typing was unavailable for some donors at each locus, only the typed subset was used in association tests. Presence/absence analyses assumed roughly uniform sequencing depth across donors, an assumption that may not hold. At a false discovery rate of 0.05, a later analysis linked under 20,000 TCR beta sequences to specific HLA alleles. The only immune exposure information available for the cohort was CMV serostatus. In a later genetic analysis, fewer N-insertions in productive TCRs were reported among donors in an Asian-associated ancestry cluster than the roughly 640-donor mean. In both the original and validation cohorts, the classifier was reported to diagnose cytomegalovirus status with high specificity and sensitivity. A later analysis found that HLA-associated TCR beta chains were more clonally expanded and had lower generation probabilities than equally common non-associated chains. The study listed 150 to 200 TCR beta chains as associated with cytomegalovirus. In a later analysis, the rate of TCR association differed among HLA loci, with DRB1 alleles having the most associated TCRs and HLA-C alleles having the fewest. Correlated functional status among segregating V segments might reflect linkage disequilibrium, but an unknown experimental factor could not be ruled out. Roughly 17 rarely observed V segments, including chromosome 9 orphons, were excluded from the earlier analysis of several hundred of the donors because counts were too low. In a later analysis, several top co-occurrence clusters were reported to appear linked to parvovirus B19, influenza, CMV and Epstein-Barr virus. When HLA alleles, especially DR and DQ, strongly co-occurred, TCR associations were difficult to assign to individual alleles. A later analysis found that most CMV-associated TCR beta chains appeared HLA-restricted, with HLA associations seemingly driven largely by CMV exposure. A cluster of highly shared sequence variants was judged likely to be a technical artifact of the sequencing pipeline.

This clonotype originated in a woman aged 55-70 years in good health and CMV-seropositive. Here the chain combines TRBV5-1 and TRBJ2-3, and 7 junction bases match TRBD2. The sequenced sample was PBMCs. CDR3 sequence: CASSLALTSEVGTDTQYF. The nucleotide sequence is given as TGCGCCAGCAGCTTGGCATTAACTAGCGAGGTCGGCACAGATACGCAGTATTTT.